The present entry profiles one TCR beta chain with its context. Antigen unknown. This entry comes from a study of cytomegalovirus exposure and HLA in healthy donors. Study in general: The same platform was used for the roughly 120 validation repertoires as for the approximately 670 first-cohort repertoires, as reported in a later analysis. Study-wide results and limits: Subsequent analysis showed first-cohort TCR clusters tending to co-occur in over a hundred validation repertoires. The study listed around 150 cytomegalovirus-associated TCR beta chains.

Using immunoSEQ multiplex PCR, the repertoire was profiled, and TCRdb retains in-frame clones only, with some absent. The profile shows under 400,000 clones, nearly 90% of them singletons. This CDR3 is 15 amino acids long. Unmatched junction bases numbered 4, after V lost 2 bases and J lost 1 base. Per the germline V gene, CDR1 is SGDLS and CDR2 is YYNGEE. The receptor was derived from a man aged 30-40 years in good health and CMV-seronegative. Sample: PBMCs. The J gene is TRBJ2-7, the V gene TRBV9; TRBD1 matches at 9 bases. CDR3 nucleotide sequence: TGTGCCAGCAGCGTCCGTGGACAGGGGTCCTACGAGCAGTACTTC. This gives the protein CASSVRGQGSYEQYF.